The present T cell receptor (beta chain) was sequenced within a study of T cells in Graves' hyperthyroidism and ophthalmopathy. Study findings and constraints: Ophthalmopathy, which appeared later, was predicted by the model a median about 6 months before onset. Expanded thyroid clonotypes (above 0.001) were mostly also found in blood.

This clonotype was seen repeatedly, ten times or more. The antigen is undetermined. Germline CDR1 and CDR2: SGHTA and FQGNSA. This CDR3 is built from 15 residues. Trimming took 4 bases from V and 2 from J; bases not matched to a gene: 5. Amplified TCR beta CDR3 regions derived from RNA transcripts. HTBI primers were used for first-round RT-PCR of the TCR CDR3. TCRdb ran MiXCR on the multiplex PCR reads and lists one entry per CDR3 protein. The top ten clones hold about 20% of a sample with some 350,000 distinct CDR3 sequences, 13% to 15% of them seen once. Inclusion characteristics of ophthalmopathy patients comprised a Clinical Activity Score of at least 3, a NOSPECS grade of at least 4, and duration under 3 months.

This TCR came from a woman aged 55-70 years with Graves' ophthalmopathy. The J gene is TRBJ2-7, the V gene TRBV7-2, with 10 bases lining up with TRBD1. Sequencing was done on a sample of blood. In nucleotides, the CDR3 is TGTGCCAGCAGCTCACAGACAGGGGGCCCCTACGAGCAGTACTTC. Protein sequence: CASSSQTGGPYEQYF.